These 13 T cell receptor beta chains originate from one sample sequenced in a study of T cells after posttransplantation cyclophosphamide. Busulfan-fludarabine conditioning, marrow transplant, and cyclophosphamide on days +3 and +4 were administered. Sequenced by immunoSEQ multiplex PCR; TCRdb stores in-frame clones only, minus some. Altogether fewer than 5,000 clones were found in the sample, and no singletons occur. The sample consisted of PBMCs, taken after allogeneic stem cell transplant with posttransplant cyclophosphamide. The origin of the receptors is a female patient between 18 and 35 years old who received an allogeneic stem cell transplant from an unrelated donor, was CMV-positive, and had acute GVHD only. These T cells may partly come from the graft donor.

This clone was seen at least ten times. The chain employs TRBV10-1 and TRBJ1-2, with 8 bases lining up with TRBD1. Per germline, CDR1 WNHNN and CDR2 SYGVQD (reference sequence). The CDR3 is made up of 13 amino acids. J was trimmed by 7 bases and V by 1 base; bases with no gene match: 2. The CDR3 DNA reads as TGCGCCAGCAGTGAGTGGACAGGGAGTGGCTACACCTTC. Its protein product is CASSEWTGSGYTF.

This clone was recorded a few times. The rearrangement joins TRBV11-3 to TRBJ2-2; D perhaps matches TRBD1 (6 bases). Trimming pared 1 base from V and 6 bases from J, leaving 12 bases between. From germline, CDR1 is SGHNT and CDR2 YENEEA. This CDR3 comprises 15 residues. The CDR3 DNA reads TGTGCCAGCAGCTTAGCAACAGGGTCGGCCGGGGAGCTGTTTTTT. This codes for CASSLATGSAGELFF.

At least ten counts were recorded for this clone. The chain has TRBV5-6 and TRBJ2-7, with TRBD2 matching over 7 bases. CDR1 is SGHDT and CDR2 is YYEEEE in the germline V gene. Losses at the gene ends were 1 base for V and 3 bases for J; bases not matched to a gene: 4. The CDR3 runs 14 residues. This CDR3 reads CASSLLASGYEQYF. The CDR3 DNA reads TGTGCCAGCAGCTTGCTGGCTAGCGGCTACGAGCAGTACTTC.

This clone has ten or more counts. The V gene is TRBV6-4, the J gene TRBJ1-1; no clear D gene. Germline lookup yields CDR1 MRHNA and CDR2 SNTAGT. The CDR3 covers 16 residues. V was shortened by 6 bases and J by 4 bases, with 21 bases between the two germline ends. The DNA of the CDR3 is TGTGCCAGCAGACTACATACTGCGATCGGCCCCACTGAAGCTTTCTTT. It is translated as CASRLHTAIGPTEAFF.

Relative to its sample, this clone is medium-sized. This sequence joins TRBV11-3 and TRBJ2-2; 8 bases are a match to TRBD2. This CDR3 is 13 amino acids long. Germline-derived CDR1 and CDR2 are SGHNT and YENEEA. The V and J ends lost 2 bases and 10 bases, in that order; junction bases with no gene match: 3. The CDR3 nucleotides are TGTGCCAGCAGCTTAAGCGGGAGTTTGGAGCTGTTTTTT. It yields the protein CASSLSGSLELFF.

This clone has at least ten counts. The chain joins TRBV7-3 to TRBJ2-1; the D gene is possibly TRBD2 (6 bases). Trimming removed 5 bases at V and 0 bases at J, with 14 bases between. The germline V gene has CDR1 SGHTA and CDR2 FQGTGA. This CDR3 comprises 16 residues. In nucleotides, the CDR3 is TGTGCCAGCAGCCCAGGACTGCGGGGCTCCTACAATGAGCAGTTCTTC. Protein sequence: CASSPGLRGSYNEQFF.

This clone was found many times. The V and J genes are TRBV29-1 and TRBJ1-2; maybe TRBD1 (5 bases). The ends were cut back, 6 bases at V and 4 bases at J, with 18 bases in the middle. Germline values: CDR1 SQVTM, CDR2 ANQGSEA. The CDR3 contains 14 residues. Here the CDR3 reads CSVGMQGGAYGYTF. Written as DNA, the CDR3 is TGCAGCGTGGGAATGCAGGGAGGGGCCTATGGCTACACCTTC.

This clone was picked up many times. The V gene is TRBV7-2, the J gene TRBJ1-1, with a weak D call TRBD1 (5 bases). In germline, CDR1 is SGHTA, CDR2 FQGNSA. V was cut by 1 base and J by 6 bases, with 12 bases left in between. This CDR3 has 14 residues. CDR3 DNA: TGTGCCAGCAGCTTAGTGTGGCAGGGTGCTGAAGCTTTCTTT. It codes for CASSLVWQGAEAFF.

This clone was detected many times. The chain couples TRBV5-4 to TRBJ2-7; no firm D call. The germline V and J ends were trimmed by 1 base and 1 base, with 9 bases remaining between them. The CDR3 covers 14 residues. Per the germline V gene, CDR1 is SGHNT and CDR2 is YYREEE (reference sequence). The CDR3 reads CASSLLPVSYEQYF. The CDR3 DNA follows: TGTGCCAGCAGCTTGCTTCCGGTATCCTACGAGCAGTACTTC.

This clone showed up many times. V is TRBV9 and J is TRBJ1-2; 7 bases align to TRBD1. Trimming cost V 4 bases and J 4 bases; bases outside gene matches: 10. The CDR3 contains 15 residues. CDR1 SGDLS and CDR2 YYNGEE come from the germline V gene. The CDR3 reads CASSPASQGGYGYTF. In nucleotides, the CDR3 is TGTGCCAGCAGCCCCGCGTCCCAGGGGGGCTATGGCTACACCTTC.

This clone came up many times. V is TRBV6-5 and J is TRBJ2-1; D is ambiguous. CDR1 is MNHEY and CDR2 is SVGAGI in the germline V gene. The V end was cut by 2 bases, the J end by 8 bases, with 4 bases between. The CDR3 spans 11 residues. The CDR3 DNA is TGTGCCAGCAGTTACGGGCATGAGCAGTTCTTC. This gives the protein CASSYGHEQFF.

This clone was recorded many times. V usage is TRBV2 and J usage is TRBJ2-1; 7 nucleotides match TRBD1. The CDR3 loop spans 15 amino acids. Germline V CDR1 and CDR2: SNHLY, FYNNEI. With V trimmed by 5 bases and J by 0 bases, 4 bases remained unmatched. The CDR3 DNA is TGTGCCAGCAGTTACAGGGGAGACTCCTACAATGAGCAGTTCTTC. This gives the protein CASSYRGDSYNEQFF.

This clone appeared many times. The chain carries TRBV5-1 and TRBJ1-1; TRBD1 is a possible D gene (5 bases). The CDR3 is 16 amino acids. Germline assignment: CDR1 SGHRS and CDR2 YFSETQ. Trimming took 0 bases from V and 1 from J, leaving 13 bases between them. The CDR3: CASSLGGGAANTEAFF. The CDR3 DNA reads as TGCGCCAGCAGCTTGGGGGGCGGGGCCGCGAACACTGAAGCTTTCTTT.